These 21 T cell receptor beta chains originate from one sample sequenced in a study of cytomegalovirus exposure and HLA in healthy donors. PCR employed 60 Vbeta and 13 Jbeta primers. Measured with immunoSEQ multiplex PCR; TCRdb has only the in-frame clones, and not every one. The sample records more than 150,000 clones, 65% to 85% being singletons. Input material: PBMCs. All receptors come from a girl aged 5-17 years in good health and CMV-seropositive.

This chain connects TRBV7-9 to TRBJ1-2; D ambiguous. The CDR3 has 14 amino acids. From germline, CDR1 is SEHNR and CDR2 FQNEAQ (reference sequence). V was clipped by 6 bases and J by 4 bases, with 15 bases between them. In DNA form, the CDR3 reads TGTGCCAGCAGAAAACCCAGGAAGTTCTATGGCTACACCTTC. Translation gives CASRKPRKFYGYTF.

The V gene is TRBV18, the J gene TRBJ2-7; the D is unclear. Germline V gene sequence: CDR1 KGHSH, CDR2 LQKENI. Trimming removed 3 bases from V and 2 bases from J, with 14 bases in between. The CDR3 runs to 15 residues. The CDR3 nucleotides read TGTGCCAGCTCACCGTTGAGCGACCCAACCTACGAGCAGTACTTC. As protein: CASSPLSDPTYEQYF.

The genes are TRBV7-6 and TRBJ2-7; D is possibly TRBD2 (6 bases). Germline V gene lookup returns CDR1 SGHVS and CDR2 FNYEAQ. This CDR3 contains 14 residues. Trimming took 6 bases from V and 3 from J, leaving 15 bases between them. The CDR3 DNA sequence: TGTGCCAGCAGTTCGACTAGGTCTAGCTACGAGCAGTACTTC. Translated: CASSSTRSSYEQYF.

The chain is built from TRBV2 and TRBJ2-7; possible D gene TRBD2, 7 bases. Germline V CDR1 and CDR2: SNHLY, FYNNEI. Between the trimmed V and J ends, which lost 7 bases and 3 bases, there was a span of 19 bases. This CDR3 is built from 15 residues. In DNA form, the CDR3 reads TGTGCCAGCATTTCGGGGGGCCTGCTAGGCTACGAGCAGTACTTC. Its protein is CASISGGLLGYEQYF.

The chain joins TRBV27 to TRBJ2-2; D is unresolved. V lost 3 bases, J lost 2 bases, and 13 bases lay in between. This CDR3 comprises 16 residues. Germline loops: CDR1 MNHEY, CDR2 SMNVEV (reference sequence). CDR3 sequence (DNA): TGTGCCAGCAGTTTCCTACAGTTAAGAAACACCGGGGAGCTGTTTTTT. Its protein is CASSFLQLRNTGELFF.

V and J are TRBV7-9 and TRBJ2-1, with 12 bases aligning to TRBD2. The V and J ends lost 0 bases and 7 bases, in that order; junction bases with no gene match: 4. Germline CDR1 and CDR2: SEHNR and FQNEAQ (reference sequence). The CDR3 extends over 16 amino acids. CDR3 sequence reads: CASSLASSGRGNEQFF. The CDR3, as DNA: TGTGCCAGCAGCTTAGCTTCTAGCGGGAGGGGAAATGAGCAGTTCTTC.

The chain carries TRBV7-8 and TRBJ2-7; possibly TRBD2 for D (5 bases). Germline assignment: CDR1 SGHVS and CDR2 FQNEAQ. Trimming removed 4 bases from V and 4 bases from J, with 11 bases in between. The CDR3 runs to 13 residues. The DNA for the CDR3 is TGTGCCAGCAGCTACCCCGGGGTGTACGAGCAGTACTTC. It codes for CASSYPGVYEQYF.

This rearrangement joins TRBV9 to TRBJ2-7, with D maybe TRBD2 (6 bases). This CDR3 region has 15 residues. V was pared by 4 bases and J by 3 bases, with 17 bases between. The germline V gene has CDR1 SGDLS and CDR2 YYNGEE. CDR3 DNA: TGTGCCAGCAGCCCCTTTCTCGGGAGTAGCTACGAGCAGTACTTC. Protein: CASSPFLGSSYEQYF.

The CDR3 nucleotides read TGCGCCAGCAGCCAAGTCCGGGCGGACAGAGGCTCCTACAATGAGCAGTTCTTC. Its protein is CASSQVRADRGSYNEQFF. This chain joins TRBV4-3 and TRBJ2-1, with D possibly TRBD1 on 6 matching bases. This CDR3 has 18 amino acids. Germline CDR1 reads LGHNA; CDR2 reads YSLEER. V was trimmed by 1 base and J by 0 bases, leaving 16 bases between them.

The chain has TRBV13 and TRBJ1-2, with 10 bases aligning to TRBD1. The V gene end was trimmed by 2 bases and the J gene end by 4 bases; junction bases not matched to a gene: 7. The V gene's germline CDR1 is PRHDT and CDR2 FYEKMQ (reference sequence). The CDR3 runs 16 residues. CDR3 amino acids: CASSLQPGQGIYGYTF. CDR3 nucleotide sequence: TGTGCCAGCAGCTTACAACCGGGACAGGGGATCTATGGCTACACCTTC.

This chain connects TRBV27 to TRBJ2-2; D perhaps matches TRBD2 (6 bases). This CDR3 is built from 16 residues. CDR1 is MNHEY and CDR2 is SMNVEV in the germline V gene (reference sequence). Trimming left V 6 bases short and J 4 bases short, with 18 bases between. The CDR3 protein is CASSAKRRETTGELFF. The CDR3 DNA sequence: TGTGCCAGCAGCGCTAAAAGACGGGAGACCACCGGGGAGCTGTTTTTT.

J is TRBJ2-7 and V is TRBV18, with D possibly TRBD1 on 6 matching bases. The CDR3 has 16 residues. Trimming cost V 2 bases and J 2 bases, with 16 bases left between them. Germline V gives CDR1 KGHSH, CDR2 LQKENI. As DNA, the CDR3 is TGTGCCAGCTCACCAGAAGGGGGTTGGGGCCCCTACGAGCAGTACTTC. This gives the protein CASSPEGGWGPYEQYF.

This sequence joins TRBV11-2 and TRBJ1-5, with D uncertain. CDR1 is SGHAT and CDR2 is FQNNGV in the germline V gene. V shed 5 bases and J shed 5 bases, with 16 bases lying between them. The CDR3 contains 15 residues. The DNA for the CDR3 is TGTGCCAGCAGCGAACACCCGACAAAGGATCAGCCCCAGCATTTT. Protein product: CASSEHPTKDQPQHF.

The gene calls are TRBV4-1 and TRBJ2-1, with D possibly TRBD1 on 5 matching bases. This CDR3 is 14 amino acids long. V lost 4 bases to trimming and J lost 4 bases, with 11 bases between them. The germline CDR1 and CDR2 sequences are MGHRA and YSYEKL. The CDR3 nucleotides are TGCGCCAGCAGCCGCCCCGGACAATACAATGAGCAGTTCTTC. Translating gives CASSRPGQYNEQFF.

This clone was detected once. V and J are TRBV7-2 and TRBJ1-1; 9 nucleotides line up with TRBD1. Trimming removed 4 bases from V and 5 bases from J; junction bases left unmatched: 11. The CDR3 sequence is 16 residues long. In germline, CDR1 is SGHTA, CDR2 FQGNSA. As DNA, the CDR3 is TGTGCCAGCAGCTCAATACAGGGGGCAGTGGGAACTGAAGCTTTCTTT. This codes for CASSSIQGAVGTEAFF.

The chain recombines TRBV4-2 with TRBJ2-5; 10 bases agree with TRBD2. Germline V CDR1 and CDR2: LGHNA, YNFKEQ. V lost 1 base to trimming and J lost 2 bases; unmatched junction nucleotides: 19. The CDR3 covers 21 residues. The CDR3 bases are TGTGCCAGCAGCCAAGTTAAAAGTGGCAGCGGGAGGGCCTGGCTTCAAGAGACCCAGTACTTC. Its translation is CASSQVKSGSGRAWLQETQYF.

CDR3 loop: CAWSVTYLNTEAFF. The CDR3 coding sequence is TGTGCCTGGAGTGTAACTTATTTGAACACTGAAGCTTTCTTT. The J gene is TRBJ1-1, the V gene TRBV30; no definite D call. This CDR3 is built from 14 residues. In germline, CDR1 is GTSNPN, CDR2 SVGIG (reference sequence). V lost 0 bases and J lost 0, with 8 bases in between. The variable domain in full, with the rest retrieved from reference TRBV30 and TRBJ1-1, is SQTIHQWPATLVQPVGSPLSLECTVEGTSNPNLYWYRQAAGRGLQLLFYSVGIGQISSEVPQNLSASRPQDRQFILSSKKLLLSDSGFYLCAWSVTYLNTEAFFGQGTRLTVV.

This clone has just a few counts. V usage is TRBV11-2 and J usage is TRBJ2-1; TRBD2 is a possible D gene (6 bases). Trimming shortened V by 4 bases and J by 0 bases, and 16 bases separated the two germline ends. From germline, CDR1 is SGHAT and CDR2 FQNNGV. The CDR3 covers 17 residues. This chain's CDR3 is CASSSFPRESSYNEQFF. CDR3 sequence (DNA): TGTGCCAGCAGCTCCTTCCCCCGGGAGAGCTCCTACAATGAGCAGTTCTTC.

CDR3 DNA: TGCGCCAGCAGCCTCCTGGGGCGGGACGCAAGTCGGACCCAGTACTTC. Encoded protein: CASSLLGRDASRTQYF. This chain connects TRBV4-1 to TRBJ2-5; D is possibly TRBD2 (6 bases). Germline values: CDR1 MGHRA, CDR2 YSYEKL. Trimming stripped 4 bases from V and 7 bases from J, with 22 bases between. CDR3 size: 16 residues.

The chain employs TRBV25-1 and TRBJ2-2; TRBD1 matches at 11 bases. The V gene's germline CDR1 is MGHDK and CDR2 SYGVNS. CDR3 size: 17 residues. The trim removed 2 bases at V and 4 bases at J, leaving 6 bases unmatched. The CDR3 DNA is TGTGCCAGCAGTGAAAGGGGGACAGGGGGAGTCACCGGGGAGCTGTTTTTT. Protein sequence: CASSERGTGGVTGELFF. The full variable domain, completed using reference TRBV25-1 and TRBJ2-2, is EADIYQTPRYLVIGTGKKITLECSQTMGHDKMYWYQQDPGMELHLIHYSYGVNSTEKGDLSSESTVSRIRTEHFPLTLESARPSHTSQYLCASSERGTGGVTGELFFGEGSRLTVL.

For the CDR3, the DNA is TGCGCCAGCAGCTTAATGGGACAGGGGGCGACCGGGGAGCTGTTTTTT. Translated, it gives CASSLMGQGATGELFF. J is TRBJ2-2 and V is TRBV5-1; 12 bases fit TRBD1. Germline CDR1 reads SGHRS; CDR2 reads YFSETQ. This CDR3 spans 16 amino acids. V dropped 2 bases and J dropped 5; count of bases not matched to a gene: 4.